The clone carrying this TCR beta chain has more than one count but fewer than ten. The antigen remains unidentified. Separate cDNA molecules each had unique molecular identifiers attached to them. TCRdb re-called the 5' RACE reads with MiXCR, one entry per CDR3 protein. The sample includes approximately 79,000 distinct CDR3 sequences, approximately 13% seen only once; the top ten take 6%. These data belong to a study of early T cells in non-severe SARS-CoV-2 infection. General study findings and limits: Database matching using VDJdb favored anti-spike CD8 responses, with private and CD4 specificities left missing.

Germline loops: CDR1 SGHVS, CDR2 FQNEAQ. CDR3 length: 16 residues. V was clipped by 5 bases and J by 8 bases; unmatched bases: 14. Sequenced: whole blood. The TCR sequence derives from an adult who was a healthcare worker with PCR-confirmed SARS-CoV-2 infection or an uninfected control (not recorded which). This chain connects TRBV7-8 to TRBJ1-2; TRBD1 aligns across 10 bases. The CDR3 DNA follows: TGTGCCAGCAGCCCTACGAGGGACAGGGGCATGGAGGGCTACACCTTC. Translated, it gives CASSPTRDRGMEGYTF. The complete variable domain, with remaining parts taken from reference TRBV7-8 and TRBJ1-2, reads GAGVSQSPRYKVAKRGQDVALRCDPISGHVSLFWYQQALGQGPEFLTYFQNEAQLDKSGLPSDRFFAERPEGSVSTLKIQRTQQEDSAVYLCASSPTRDRGMEGYTFGSGTRLTVV.